Presented here are 27 T cell receptor beta chains from one specimen sequenced in a study of Graves' ophthalmopathy and Graves' hyperthyroidism. Transcripts of RNA were the source for amplifying TCR beta CDR3 regions. Second-round multiplex PCR came after a first-round RT-PCR that employed HTBI primers. One entry per CDR3 protein results from TCRdb running MiXCR on the multiplex PCR reads. In the table there are 650,000 to 900,000 distinct CDR3 sequences, approximately 40% of which are singletons. The sample consisted of peripheral blood. The receptors here all came from an adult man with Graves' ophthalmopathy.

The CDR3 here is CASSSPRAEAFF. The CDR3 nucleotides are TGTGCCAGCAGTTCCCCCCGGGCTGAAGCTTTCTTT. The J gene is TRBJ1-1, the V gene TRBV25-1, with D unresolved. V was pared by 5 bases and J by 6 bases, with 10 bases between. This CDR3 region has 12 residues. Germline CDR1 and CDR2: MGHDK and SYGVNS.

In this sample, this clonotype turned up a few times. This chain connects TRBV4-2 to TRBJ2-5, with a tentative D call TRBD2 (6 bases). This CDR3 comprises 15 residues. Trimming stripped 0 bases from V and 7 bases from J, with 15 bases between. CDR1 is LGHNA and CDR2 is YNFKEQ in the germline V gene. The chain's CDR3 is CASSQDHETRGTQYF. CDR3 bases: TGTGCCAGCAGCCAAGATCACGAGACTAGGGGGACCCAGTACTTC.

The gene calls are TRBV29-1 and TRBJ2-7, with D hard to call. Germline V gene data show CDR1 as SQVTM and CDR2 as ANQGSEA. The CDR3 spans 9 residues. In DNA, the CDR3 is TGCAGTGGCCACTACGAGCAGTACTTC. Encoded protein: CSGHYEQYF.

The gene calls are TRBV7-4 and TRBJ2-7, with 12 bases identical to TRBD2. CDR3 length: 16 residues. Unmatched junction bases numbered 9, after V lost 3 bases and J lost 6 bases. The germline V gene has CDR1 SGHVT and CDR2 SQSDAQ. Here the CDR3 reads CASSFLTGLAGPEQYF. CDR3 in DNA: TGTGCCAGCAGCTTCCTCACCGGACTAGCGGGGCCCGAGCAGTACTTC.

This clonotype was counted ten times or more. Here the CDR3 DNA reads TGTGCCACCAGCTTAGCGGGAAAACATTACGAGCAGTACTTC. Residues: CATSLAGKHYEQYF. V gene TRBV15 combines with J gene TRBJ2-7, with 8 bases that match TRBD2. V dropped 5 bases and J dropped 4; count of bases not matched to a gene: 7. CDR1 and CDR2 (germline): LNHNV, YYDKDF (reference sequence). This CDR3 region has 14 residues.

The chain uses TRBV7-9 and TRBJ1-4, with D possibly matching TRBD1 (6 bases). The V end lost 6 bases, the J end lost 4 bases, and 12 bases lay between the germline ends. The V gene's germline CDR1 is SEHNR and CDR2 FQNEAQ (reference sequence). CDR3 size: 14 residues. The CDR3, as DNA: TGTGCCAGCAGTCGTTGGACAGTTAATGAAAAACTGTTTTTT. The encoded protein is CASSRWTVNEKLFF.

In this sample, this clonotype turned up a few times. The V gene is TRBV6-5, the J gene TRBJ2-7; 8 bases line up with TRBD1. Germline CDR1 reads MNHEY; CDR2 reads SVGAGI. After removal of 7 bases from V and 0 bases from J, the junction contained 11 bases not matched to a gene. CDR3 size: 16 residues. The CDR3 region is CASTSVGTGSSYEQYF. CDR3 DNA: TGTGCCAGCACCTCTGTGGGGACAGGAAGCTCCTACGAGCAGTACTTC.

This clonotype was recorded at least ten times. J is TRBJ2-5 and V is TRBV24-1, with 9 nucleotides matching TRBD2. This CDR3 has 18 amino acids. The V gene end was trimmed by 4 bases and the J gene end by 5 bases; junction bases not matched to a gene: 16. Germline CDR1 KGHDR, CDR2 SFDVKD. In nucleotides, the CDR3 is TGTGCCACCAGTGACACCCGCGGGACAACCAGCGGGAGGGAGACCCAGTACTTC. Protein product: CATSDTRGTTSGRETQYF.

On this clonotype: Germline and junction disagree at one end, which may indicate a read error. The chain combines TRBV2 with TRBJ1-5; 7 bases agree with TRBD1. The CDR3 length is 14 residues. Germline CDR1 is SNHLY and CDR2 is FYNNEI. CDR3 bases: TGTGCCGGCAGTGAGTGGGACAGTAATCAGCCCCAGCATTTT. This encodes CAGSEWDSNQPQHF.

This clonotype was counted many times. The chain joins TRBV2 to TRBJ1-4; no clear D. Trimming took off 5 bases at V and 1 base at J, with 5 bases between the two ends. Per germline, CDR1 SNHLY and CDR2 FYNNEI. This CDR3 region has 13 residues. CDR3 loop: CASSRETNEKLFF. The CDR3 nucleotides read TGTGCCAGCAGTAGGGAAACTAATGAAAAACTGTTTTTT.

The CDR3 loop is CASSPTGGATNEKLFF. The CDR3 nucleotides are TGTGCCAGCAGTCCAACAGGGGGTGCAACTAATGAAAAACTGTTTTTT. The chain couples TRBV2 to TRBJ1-4; TRBD1 agrees at 8 bases. V lost 5 bases and J lost 0; bases outside the gene matches: 5. This CDR3 spans 16 amino acids. Germline V gene sequence: CDR1 SNHLY, CDR2 FYNNEI.

This sequence joins TRBV5-5 and TRBJ1-4; 7 nucleotides match TRBD1. The length of the CDR3 is 17 residues. Germline V gives CDR1 SGHKS, CDR2 YYEKEE (reference sequence). Unmatched junction bases numbered 5, after V lost 0 bases and J lost 0 bases. The CDR3 DNA is TGTGCCAGCAGCTTGGTTCCGGGGACAGCAACTAATGAAAAACTGTTTTTT. It translates to CASSLVPGTATNEKLFF. Drawing the rest from reference TRBV5-5 and TRBJ1-4, the complete variable domain is DAGVTQSPTHLIKTRGQQVTLRCSPISGHKSVSWYQQVLGQGPQFIFQYYEKEERGRGNFPDRFSARQFPNYSSELNVNALLLGDSALYLCASSLVPGTATNEKLFFGSGTQLSVL.

The chain couples TRBV10-3 to TRBJ2-3; TRBD2 agrees at 9 bases. This CDR3 spans 13 amino acids. J was trimmed by 4 bases and V by 10 bases; bases with no gene match: 6. Germline V lookup: CDR1 ENHRY, CDR2 SYGVKD. The CDR3 region is CATRGGGADTQYF. CDR3 DNA sequence: TGTGCCACGCGGGGGGGCGGCGCAGATACGCAGTATTTT.

In the case of this clonotype: The CDR3 ends on some other residue instead of the conserved phenylalanine or tryptophan, so this is likely a read error. The CDR3 DNA follows: TGTGCCAGCAGTCCTAACGAGTACCTATACTATGGCTACACCTCC. Its translation: CASSPNEYLYYGYTS. The chain links TRBV15 to TRBJ1-2; D gene uncertain. Between the trimmed V and J ends, which lost 10 bases and 3 bases, there was a span of 21 bases. The CDR3 loop spans 15 amino acids. Germline-derived CDR1 and CDR2 are LNHNV and YYDKDF (reference sequence).

This clonotype was counted between two and nine times. The chain carries TRBV20-1 and TRBJ2-5, with D perhaps matching TRBD2 (5 bases). Trimming cost V 0 bases and J 5 bases, with 10 bases left between them. The CDR3 is 13 amino acids. Germline loops: CDR1 DFQATT, CDR2 SNEGSKA (reference sequence). Written as DNA, the CDR3 is TGCAGTGCTAGAGAGACGGGAATCGAGACCCAGTACTTC. It translates to CSARETGIETQYF.

As for this clonotype: The conserved phenylalanine or tryptophan normally closing the CDR3 is absent here, so this likely arose from a read error. The chain carries TRBV2 and TRBJ2-7; D perhaps matches TRBD1 (6 bases). V dropped 5 bases and J dropped 3 bases, with 11 bases sitting between them. The CDR3 sequence is 13 residues long. CDR1 and CDR2 from the germline V gene are SNHLY and FYNNEI. CDR3: CASSQRGFYEQYL. DNA of the CDR3: TGTGCCAGCAGTCAAAGGGGGTTCTACGAGCAGTACCTC.

This clonotype came up a few times. V and J are TRBV9 and TRBJ1-2; D gene ambiguous. The CDR3 totals 17 residues. V was trimmed by 6 bases and J by 6 bases, leaving 27 bases between them. Per germline, CDR1 SGDLS and CDR2 YYNGEE. The CDR3 spells CASNSNPPGLGSDGYTF. In DNA form, the CDR3 reads TGTGCCAGCAACTCTAACCCCCCGGGCCTCGGCAGCGATGGCTACACCTTC.

The gene calls are TRBV2 and TRBJ2-5; 9 nucleotides align to TRBD2. Trimming at V came to 2 bases and at J to 5 bases, leaving 6 bases not matched to a gene. This CDR3 contains 15 residues. Germline loops: CDR1 SNHLY, CDR2 FYNNEI. In nucleotides, the CDR3 is TGTGCCAGCAGTGAAAATAGCGGGGGAGAGGAGACCCAGTACTTC. Translating gives CASSENSGGEETQYF.

The chain couples TRBV5-6 to TRBJ2-7; TRBD2 might be the D (5 bases). In germline, CDR1 is SGHDT, CDR2 YYEEEE. With 4 bases removed from V and 0 bases from J, the gap between germline ends came to 11 bases. The CDR3 runs 14 residues. The CDR3 region is CASSGLRSSYEQYF. In nucleotides, the CDR3 is TGTGCCAGCAGCGGACTCAGGAGCTCCTACGAGCAGTACTTC.

This clonotype appeared a few times. The gene calls are TRBV19 and TRBJ2-7, with 7 bases matching TRBD2. The CDR3 is 16 residues long. Trimming at V came to 7 bases and at J to 1 base, leaving 13 bases not matched to a gene. The germline V gene encodes CDR1 LNHDA and CDR2 SQIVND (reference sequence). Here the CDR3 DNA reads TGTGCCAGTACCCGAACGGGAGTCGGGGGGTCCTACGAGCAGTACTTC. It specifies CASTRTGVGGSYEQYF.

This clonotype was counted between two and nine times. This rearrangement joins TRBV11-2 to TRBJ2-7, with a possible D match to TRBD1 (5 bases). The length of the CDR3 is 18 residues. Trimming shortened V by 4 bases and J by 2 bases, and 24 bases separated the two germline ends. Germline CDR1 is SGHAT and CDR2 is FQNNGV. CDR3 region: CASSYTHSTEPYPYEQYF. The DNA of the CDR3 is TGTGCCAGCAGCTACACCCACTCGACAGAGCCCTACCCCTACGAGCAGTACTTC.

A remark on this clonotype: The conserved closing phenylalanine or tryptophan is absent in this CDR3, likely reflecting a read error. The CDR3 protein is CAIRKQGDEQYL. CDR3 nucleotide sequence: TGTGCCATCAGAAAACAGGGAGATGAGCAGTACCTC. The rearrangement links TRBV10-3 to TRBJ2-7; D might be TRBD1 (6 bases). CDR3 length equals 12 residues. The V and J ends lost 6 bases and 7 bases respectively, with 13 bases between them. Germline loops: CDR1 ENHRY, CDR2 SYGVKD.

CDR3 residues: CASSLEAGYTSANVLTF. CDR3 DNA: TGTGCCAGCAGCTTAGAAGCCGGCTATACTTCCGCCAACGTCCTGACTTTC. The chain employs TRBV7-2 and TRBJ2-6; D gene unclear. CDR1 SGHTA and CDR2 FQGNSA come from the germline V gene. V lost 1 base and J lost 7, with 17 bases in between. This CDR3 is built from 17 residues.

DNA of the CDR3: TGTGCCATCGGAAAGGACAGGGAAGGTCAGCCCCAGCATTTT. Translation gives CAIGKDREGQPQHF. This sequence joins TRBV10-3 and TRBJ1-5; 8 bases match TRBD1. The germline V gene encodes CDR1 ENHRY and CDR2 SYGVKD. The CDR3 runs to 14 residues. With 8 bases clipped from V and 6 bases from J, the junction kept 9 bases outside the gene matches.

The chain couples TRBV24-1 to TRBJ1-5; 10 bases line up with TRBD1. V was clipped by 4 bases and J by 2 bases; unmatched bases: 7. The CDR3 runs 17 residues. Germline V CDR1 and CDR2: KGHDR, SFDVKD. The CDR3 sequence: CATSDPGTGAGNQPQHF. Written as DNA, the CDR3 is TGTGCCACCAGTGACCCAGGGACAGGGGCAGGCAATCAGCCCCAGCATTTT.

This clonotype has ten or more counts. The chain links TRBV20-1 to TRBJ1-3; no reliable D call. Trimming shortened V by 5 bases and J by 0 bases, and 8 bases separated the two germline ends. CDR1 is DFQATT, CDR2 SNEGSKA, per germline (reference sequence). The CDR3 contains 13 residues. In nucleotides, the CDR3 is TGCAGTGCTCCGGGCTCCTCTGGAAACACCATATATTTT. Translating gives CSAPGSSGNTIYF.

In this sample, this clonotype turned up once. This chain links TRBV30 with TRBJ1-6; D remains unclear. The CDR3 is 14 residues long. In germline, CDR1 is GTSNPN, CDR2 SVGIG (reference sequence). The V end was cut by 1 base, the J end by 5 bases, with 9 bases between. The CDR3 loop reads CAWSEEPDNSPLHF. The CDR3 DNA is TGTGCCTGGAGTGAAGAACCTGATAATTCACCCCTCCACTTT.